Each of the 16 T cell receptor beta chains below was sequenced from the same sample in a study of post-analysis software for immune sequencing data (dated by TCRdb to the mid-2010s). What the research found in general, with its limitations: Roughly 5 TRBV segments, including TRBV5-6, TRBV5-1 and TRBV20-1, were significantly more frequent in patients than controls.

Libraries were built with PCR. Sequenced using an Illumina HiSeq 2500. To reduce PCR and sequencing biases, unique molecular identifiers were incorporated into the TCR beta cDNA libraries. TCRdb ran its own pipeline on the public reads, namely fastp trimming at Q25 and MiXCR clone calling, and kept in-frame beta chains. Every distinct CDR3 protein forms one entry, paired with its most common genes and DNA. The sample yields roughly 650,000 distinct CDR3 sequences; 55% to 60% were counted once. 11% of the sample goes to the ten largest clones. No antigen has been identified for these receptors. The sequencing sample was made of blood. These TCRs come from a girl aged 2-10 years with multiple sclerosis.

This clonotype has more than one count but fewer than ten. This rearrangement joins TRBV20-1 to TRBJ2-3; D is undetermined. V lost 0 bases, J lost 3 bases, and 7 bases lay in between. Germline-derived CDR1 and CDR2 are DFQATT and SNEGSKA (reference sequence). The CDR3 loop spans 13 amino acids. Here the CDR3 reads CSARDMSTDTQYF. In DNA form, the CDR3 reads TGCAGTGCTAGAGATATGAGTACAGATACGCAGTATTTT.

The V call is TRBV4-1, the J call TRBJ2-1; D is possibly TRBD1 (5 bases). The CDR3 is made up of 17 amino acids. The germline CDR1 and CDR2 sequences are MGHRA and YSYEKL. The ends were cut back, 4 bases at V and 0 bases at J, with 16 bases in the middle. The CDR3, as DNA: TGCGCCAGCAGCCCCCTAGTTGGACAAGTCTCCTACAATGAGCAGTTCTTC. Protein sequence: CASSPLVGQVSYNEQFF.

The genes are TRBV5-1 and TRBJ2-3; 11 positions agree with TRBD2. Trimming cost V 0 bases and J 3 bases; bases outside gene matches: 6. Germline CDR1 reads SGHRS; CDR2 reads YFSETQ. There are 17 residues in the CDR3. CDR3 in amino acids: CASSLGILAGGTDTQYF. The DNA of the CDR3 is TGCGCCAGCAGCTTGGGTATCCTAGCGGGAGGTACAGATACGCAGTATTTT. The variable domain in full, with the rest retrieved from reference TRBV5-1 and TRBJ2-3, is KAGVTQTPRYLIKTRGQQVTLSCSPISGHRSVSWYQQTPGQGLQFLFEYFSETQRNKGNFPGRFSGRQFSNSRSEMNVSTLELGDSALYLCASSLGILAGGTDTQYFGPGTRLTVL.

The CDR3 DNA reads as TGTGCCAGCAGTTGGGGTAACCCGAGCTCCTACAATGAGCAGTTCTTC. This encodes CASSWGNPSSYNEQFF. The rearrangement joins TRBV6-6 to TRBJ2-1; D call uncertain. Germline loops: CDR1 MNHNY, CDR2 SVGAGI (reference sequence). V was pared by 4 bases and J by 0 bases, with 13 bases between. The length of the CDR3 is 16 residues.

J is TRBJ2-1 and V is TRBV5-1, with D maybe TRBD2 (5 bases). CDR1 is SGHRS, CDR2 YFSETQ, per germline. This CDR3 has 11 residues. V was cut by 4 bases and J by 8 bases, with 7 bases left in between. The DNA for the CDR3 is TGCGCCAGCAGCATGGACTATGAGCAGTTCTTC. Translated: CASSMDYEQFF.

The V call is TRBV12-3 or TRBV12-4, the J call TRBJ1-1; tentative D call: TRBD1 (6 bases). The CDR3 is made up of 14 amino acids. V shed 8 bases and J shed 4 bases, with 17 bases lying between them. CDR3 amino acids: CASQVTGYGTEAFF. The CDR3 bases are TGTGCCAGCCAAGTTACAGGGTATGGCACTGAAGCTTTCTTT.

This clonotype has just a few counts. The chain employs TRBV7-2 and TRBJ2-7; 8 bases line up with TRBD2. This CDR3 is 15 amino acids long. The junction had 10 bases not matched to a gene; V was cut back by 4 bases and J by 5 bases. Germline CDR1 SGHTA, CDR2 FQGNSA. Here the CDR3 DNA reads TGTGCCAGCAGCTCGCCGAGCGGGAGTGGGAACGAGCAGTACTTC. This translates into CASSSPSGSGNEQYF.

This clonotype was observed a few times. J is TRBJ2-5 and V is TRBV4-2; D is perhaps TRBD1 (5 bases). There are 14 residues in the CDR3. Trimming cost V 0 bases and J 5 bases, with 10 bases left between them. From germline, CDR1 is LGHNA and CDR2 YNFKEQ. The CDR3 sequence: CASSQEQGRETQYF. The CDR3 DNA follows: TGTGCCAGCAGCCAAGAGCAGGGCAGGGAGACCCAGTACTTC.

This clonotype came up a few times. The chain uses TRBV7-9 and TRBJ1-4, with 7 bases that match TRBD1. The germline CDR1 and CDR2 sequences are SEHNR and FQNEAQ (reference sequence). V shed 4 bases and J 7 bases; nucleotides not matched to a gene: 6. The CDR3 length is 14 residues. The CDR3 DNA reads as TGTGCCAGCAGCTCCGGGACAGTGAGTGAAAAACTGTTTTTT. Residues: CASSSGTVSEKLFF.

This clonotype was found a few times. J is TRBJ1-4 and V is TRBV28; 9 nucleotides align to TRBD1. The J segment lost 7 bases and the V segment lost 8 bases, leaving 11 bases of the junction unmatched. Germline lookup yields CDR1 MDHEN and CDR2 SYDVKM. The CDR3 length is 15 residues. CDR3 DNA: TGTGCCAGCCGCTCTACCGGGACAGGGCGTGAAAAACTGTTTTTT. Translating it yields CASRSTGTGREKLFF. Together with reference TRBV28 and TRBJ1-4, the CDR3 gives the full variable domain: DVKVTQSSRYLVKRTGEKVFLECVQDMDHENMFWYRQDPGLGLRLIYFSYDVKMKEKGDIPEGYSVSREKKERFSLILESASTNQTSMYLCASRSTGTGREKLFFGSGTQLSVL.

This rearrangement joins TRBV20-1 to TRBJ2-1; weak D call: TRBD2 (7 bases). The germline V gene has CDR1 DFQATT and CDR2 SNEGSKA (reference sequence). The CDR3 covers 16 residues. The V gene lost 1 base and the J gene lost 7 bases, with 20 bases spanning the gap. DNA for the CDR3: TGCAGTGCTAGAGCGAAAGGGGGGCGGCGGGGGAATGAGCAGTTCTTC. It specifies CSARAKGGRRGNEQFF.

V and J are TRBV29-1 and TRBJ1-4; TRBD1 agrees at 10 bases. The CDR3 consists of 16 residues. The ends lost 6 bases at V and 3 bases at J; junction bases unmatched: 10. CDR1 is SQVTM and CDR2 is ANQGSEA in the germline V gene. CDR3: CSVRDRGSSANEKLFF. CDR3 DNA: TGCAGCGTCCGGGACAGGGGATCGTCTGCTAATGAAAAACTGTTTTTT.

The chain links TRBV12-3 or TRBV12-4 to TRBJ2-2; 13 bases are shared with TRBD2. This CDR3 is built from 16 residues. V was clipped by 9 bases and J by 4 bases; unmatched bases: 8. CDR3 DNA sequence: TGTGCCAGTACCATACTAGCGGGAGGGAGCACCGGGGAGCTGTTTTTT. Its translation: CASTILAGGSTGELFF.

V usage is TRBV19 and J usage is TRBJ2-6; 10 nucleotides agree with TRBD1. The CDR3 has 16 residues. CDR1 is LNHDA and CDR2 is SQIVND in the germline V gene (reference sequence). The J segment lost 1 base and the V segment lost 8 bases, leaving 5 bases of the junction unmatched. The CDR3 loop is CASAGTGVSGANVLTF. The CDR3 region has the DNA TGTGCCAGTGCCGGGACAGGGGTGTCTGGGGCCAACGTCCTGACTTTC.

The chain couples TRBV5-1 to TRBJ2-1, with 9 nucleotides matching TRBD2. Germline V gives CDR1 SGHRS, CDR2 YFSETQ. Losses at the gene ends were 5 bases for V and 5 bases for J; bases not matched to a gene: 5. CDR3 length equals 14 residues. CDR3 sequence (DNA): TGCGCCAGCAGGCGGGAGGGCCGGCACAATGAGCAGTTCTTC. Residues: CASRREGRHNEQFF.

CDR3 residues: CASSLATGGILNEQFF. The DNA for the CDR3 is TGCGCCAGCAGCTTGGCGACAGGGGGTATCCTCAATGAGCAGTTCTTC. The chain recombines TRBV5-1 with TRBJ2-1; 9 nucleotides match TRBD1. CDR3 length: 16 residues. V lost 0 bases, J lost 6 bases, and 7 bases stayed unmatched. From germline, CDR1 is SGHRS and CDR2 YFSETQ.